A selection of T cell receptor beta chains follows, all from one sample in a study of technical replicates of blood from a handful of donors. Repertoires were generated with immunoSEQ multiplex PCR, while TCRdb's copy carries only in-frame clones and drops some. The table lists over 75,000 clones, around 95% of them singletons, with about 0.24% in the top ten. The sample was T cells isolated from PBMCs. The receptors here all came from a human donor in good health. The CDR3 runs from the conserved cysteine through the conserved F or W. D genes are given only for firm matches. Part of the rows lack a size; the others show once, few, many or a class for expanded clones.

D	V	J	size	CDR3	DNA
TRBD1	TRBV7-9	TRBJ2-4	.	CASSLTNPRGGVGENIQYF	TGTGCCAGCAGCTTAACGAATCCACGAGGGGGCGTTGGGGAAAACATTCAGTACTTC
.	TRBV28	TRBJ2-2	.	CASSLRSNTGELFF	TGTGCCAGCAGCCTGAGATCGAACACCGGGGAGCTGTTTTTT
.	TRBV27	TRBJ2-2	.	CASSLGQGIANTGELFF	TGTGCCAGCAGTTTAGGCCAGGGAATTGCGAACACCGGGGAGCTGTTTTTT
TRBD2	TRBV5-1	TRBJ2-1	.	CASSLERTSNNEQFF	TGCGCCAGCAGCTTGGAGAGGACTAGTAACAATGAGCAGTTCTTC
.	TRBV7-9	TRBJ2-5	.	CASSLSPKETQYF	TGTGCCAGCAGCTTGAGTCCGAAAGAGACCCAGTACTTC
.	TRBV14	TRBJ1-2	.	CASSTGNYGYTF	TGTGCCAGCAGCACAGGGAACTATGGCTACACCTTC
.	TRBV5-1	TRBJ1-2	.	CASSLEGGYGYTF	TGCGCCAGCAGCTTGGAAGGGGGATATGGCTACACCTTC
TRBD1	TRBV28	TRBJ1-1	.	CASSVPGGPTGTEAFF	TGTGCCAGCAGCGTCCCAGGGGGGCCGACGGGCACTGAAGCTTTCTTT
TRBD1	TRBV5-1	TRBJ2-3	.	CASSIQGELTDTQYF	TGCGCCAGCAGCATTCAGGGGGAACTCACAGATACGCAGTATTTT
.	TRBV9	TRBJ2-1	.	CASSVVPANNEQFF	TGTGCCAGCAGCGTAGTGCCCGCGAATAATGAGCAGTTCTTC
.	TRBV10-1	TRBJ2-7	.	CASSEGQYYEQYF	TGCGCCAGCAGTGAGGGACAGTACTACGAGCAGTACTTC
.	TRBV20-1	TRBJ2-1	.	CSAVGASEQFF	TGCAGTGCTGTTGGGGCAAGTGAGCAGTTCTTC
TRBD2	TRBV28	TRBJ2-3	.	CASSSTSGSTDTQYF	TGTGCCAGCAGTTCGACTAGCGGTAGCACAGATACGCAGTATTTT
.	TRBV7-6	TRBJ2-3	.	CASSSRGRRADTQYF	TGTGCCAGCAGCTCGCGGGGGCGCAGGGCAGATACGCAGTATTTT
TRBD2	TRBV12-5	TRBJ2-2	.	CASGLGGLAGPAYTGELFF	TGTGCTAGTGGTTTGGGGGGACTAGCGGGACCGGCCTACACCGGGGAGCTGTTTTTT
.	TRBV2	TRBJ1-4	.	CASSDIALSTGTNEKLFF	TGTGCCAGCAGCGATATTGCCCTCTCGACGGGGACTAATGAAAAACTGTTTTTT
.	TRBV7-9	TRBJ2-6	.	CASRPGTTGANVLTF	TGTGCCAGCAGACCCGGGACAACTGGGGCCAACGTCCTGACTTTC
.	TRBV21-1	TRBJ2-2	.	CASSKAQGTGELFF	TGTGCCAGCAGCAAAGCCCAGGGCACCGGGGAGCTGTTTTTT
.	TRBV28	TRBJ2-7	.	CASSWASYEQYF	TGTGCCAGCAGTTGGGCTTCCTACGAGCAGTACTTC
.	TRBV18	TRBJ1-1	.	CASSPTDRDTEAFF	TGTGCCAGCTCACCAACCGATCGGGACACTGAAGCTTTCTTT
.	TRBV5-1	TRBJ2-2	once	CASSLRQGWNTGELFF	TGCGCCAGCAGCTTGCGCCAGGGGTGGAACACCGGGGAGCTGTTTTTT
.	TRBV6-5	TRBJ1-1	.	CASSQRYRGSEAFF	TGTGCCAGCAGCCAAAGGTACCGAGGTAGTGAAGCTTTCTTT
.	TRBV9	TRBJ2-3	once	CASSVATGFSTDTQYF	TGTGCCAGCAGCGTAGCTACGGGTTTTTCCACAGATACGCAGTATTTT
.	TRBV7-6	TRBJ2-3	.	CASSRNMEVWGTDTQYF	TGTGCCAGCAGCCGAAACATGGAGGTATGGGGCACAGATACGCAGTATTTT
TRBD1	TRBV5-4	TRBJ1-2	.	CASSPTGNYYGYTF	TGTGCCAGCAGCCCGACAGGGAATTACTATGGCTACACCTTC
TRBD2	TRBV11-1	TRBJ2-3	.	CASATGRAGVGTDTQYF	TGTGCCAGCGCCACTGGGAGAGCGGGAGTAGGCACAGATACGCAGTATTTT
.	TRBV27	TRBJ1-6	.	CASSPGRGNSPLHF	TGTGCCAGCAGTCCCGGCAGGGGAAATTCACCCCTCCACTTT
.	TRBV11-3	TRBJ1-2	once	CASSLPGRDPTRGYTF	TGTGCCAGCAGCTTACCGGGCAGGGATCCAACGCGTGGCTACACCTTC
.	TRBV28	TRBJ2-7	.	CASSGSYEQYF	TGTGCCAGCAGCGGCTCCTACGAGCAGTACTTC
TRBD1	TRBV15	TRBJ2-5	.	CATSRVRDRVQETQYF	TGTGCCACCAGCAGAGTCCGCGACAGGGTCCAAGAGACCCAGTACTTC
.	TRBV7-9	TRBJ1-2	.	CASSPVEDRQASHQSF	TGTGCCAGCAGCCCTGTGGAGGACAGACAGGCCTCCCACCAGAGTTTC
TRBD1	TRBV6-5	TRBJ1-2	.	CAVTGVWPYGYTF	TGTGCCGTAACAGGGGTCTGGCCCTATGGCTACACCTTC
.	TRBV4-1	TRBJ2-7	once	CASSQDRVGYEQYF	TGCGCCAGCAGCCAAGACAGGGTGGGCTACGAGCAGTACTTC
TRBD2	TRBV7-2	TRBJ2-1	.	CASSLGRTSGSYNEQFF	TGTGCCAGCAGCTTAGGTAGGACTAGCGGCTCCTACAATGAGCAGTTCTTC
.	TRBV4-1	TRBJ2-1	.	CASSQAGNEQFF	TGCGCCAGCAGCCAAGCAGGCAATGAGCAGTTCTTC
TRBD1	TRBV27	TRBJ2-7	.	CASSHSRDRDYEQYF	TGTGCCAGCAGTCACAGCCGGGACAGGGACTACGAGCAGTACTTC
.	TRBV6-5	TRBJ2-2	.	CASSSTGTNTGELFF	TGTGCCAGCAGCTCAACAGGGACGAACACCGGGGAGCTGTTTTTT
.	TRBV5-1	TRBJ2-7	.	CASSLSSPLYEQYF	TGCGCCAGCAGCTTGAGTAGCCCGCTTTACGAGCAGTACTTC
.	TRBV10-2	TRBJ2-7	.	CASSEGGNSQYF	TGCGCCAGCAGTGAAGGCGGGAATTCCCAATACTTC
.	TRBV6-1	TRBJ2-7	.	CASSERQGKDGYEQYF	TGTGCCAGCAGTGAACGGCAGGGTAAGGACGGCTACGAGCAGTACTTC
.	TRBV7-9	TRBJ1-2	.	CASSLIGENYGYTF	TGTGCCAGCAGCTTAATCGGGGAAAACTATGGCTACACCTTC